This T cell receptor beta chain was captured in a study of blood T cells in healthy people across ages. As for this clonotype: Germline and junction disagree at one end, which may indicate a read error.

The authors ran a second PCR of roughly 6 to 11 cycles using a sample-barcoded 5' primer and a J-beta primer mix. MiXCR, applied by TCRdb to the 5' RACE reads, yields one record per CDR3 protein. Of about 1.6 million distinct CDR3 sequences in the sample, about 32% were seen once. The origin of this receptor is a woman in her twenties or thirties in good health. Material for sequencing was blood.

The CDR3 bases are TGTACCAGCAGCTTAATCGTTAATACGCAGTATTTT. Translation gives CTSSLIVNTQYF. The gene calls are TRBV11-2 and TRBJ2-3; the D is unclear. The CDR3 is 12 amino acids. Germline V gives CDR1 SGHAT, CDR2 FQNNGV.